A single sample is the source of the 5 T cell receptor beta chains below, sequenced in a study of T cell repertoires in cytomegalovirus infection (dated by TCRdb to the late 2010s). Instrument used: Illumina HiSeq 1500. TCRdb itself trimmed the public reads at Q25 with fastp, ran MiXCR and retained productive beta chains. Under each unique CDR3 protein, matching rows form one entry showing the most common genes and DNA. The sample profile shows 200,000 to 300,000 distinct CDR3 sequences; 8% to 9.5% of them were found once. The ten largest clones represent roughly 15% of the sample. The specimen was PBMCs. The receptors shown here come from a human donor in good health (CMV status not recorded). Some clones in this sample may be carry-over from other donors' samples.

There are many counts of this clonotype. This rearrangement joins TRBV7-2 to TRBJ1-2; D might be TRBD1 (6 bases). This CDR3 is 17 amino acids long. CDR1 is SGHTA, CDR2 FQGNSA, per germline. V was pared by 4 bases and J by 2 bases, with 20 bases between. In DNA, the CDR3 is TGTGCCAGCAGCTGGCTCGGGGGGCTAACGGTGAACTATGGCTACACCTTC. Translated: CASSWLGGLTVNYGYTF.

This sequence joins TRBV19 and TRBJ2-7; D might be TRBD2 (5 bases). The CDR3 has 14 amino acids. Trimming removed 9 bases from V and 2 bases from J, with 17 bases in between. Per the germline V gene, CDR1 is LNHDA and CDR2 is SQIVND (reference sequence). The CDR3: CASQSGAGPYEQYF. CDR3 bases: TGTGCCAGCCAGAGTGGCGCGGGCCCCTACGAGCAGTACTTC.

This clonotype was seen only a few times. This rearrangement joins TRBV7-9 to TRBJ1-1; 8 bases align to TRBD1. The trim removed 5 bases at V and 5 bases at J, leaving 7 bases unmatched. Germline V gives CDR1 SEHNR, CDR2 FQNEAQ (reference sequence). There are 14 residues in the CDR3. The CDR3 DNA follows: TGTGCCAGCAGCACGGACAGGGTGGGAACTGAAGCTTTCTTT. Translation: CASSTDRVGTEAFF.

Ten or more counts support this clonotype. This rearrangement joins TRBV7-2 to TRBJ1-1; D gene uncertain. CDR3 length equals 13 residues. In germline, CDR1 is SGHTA, CDR2 FQGNSA. The V and J ends lost 3 bases and 0 bases respectively, with 5 bases between them. The CDR3 reads CASSLGMNTEAFF. The CDR3 nucleotides read TGTGCCAGCAGCTTGGGGATGAACACTGAAGCTTTCTTT.

This clonotype appeared many times. The chain combines TRBV11-2 with TRBJ2-7; 14 bases fit TRBD2. Per the germline V gene, CDR1 is SGHAT and CDR2 is FQNNGV. V shed 6 bases and J 1 base; nucleotides not matched to a gene: 20. This CDR3 has 21 residues. CDR3 protein: CASSSTNGPGLAGERSYEQYF. The CDR3 DNA follows: TGTGCCAGCAGTTCCACAAATGGGCCGGGACTAGCGGGAGAAAGATCCTACGAGCAGTACTTC.